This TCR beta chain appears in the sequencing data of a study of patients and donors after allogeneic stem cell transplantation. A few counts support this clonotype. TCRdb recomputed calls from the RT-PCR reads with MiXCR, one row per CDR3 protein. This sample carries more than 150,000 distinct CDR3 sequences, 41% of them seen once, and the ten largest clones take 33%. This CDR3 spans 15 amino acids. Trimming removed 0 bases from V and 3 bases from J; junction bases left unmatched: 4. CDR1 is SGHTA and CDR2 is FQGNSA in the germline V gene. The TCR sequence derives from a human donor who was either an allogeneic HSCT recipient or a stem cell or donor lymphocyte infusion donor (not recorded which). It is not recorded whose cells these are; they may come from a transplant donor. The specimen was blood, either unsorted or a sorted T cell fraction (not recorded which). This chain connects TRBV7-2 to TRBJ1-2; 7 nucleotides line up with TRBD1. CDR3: CASSLAGRGDYGYTF. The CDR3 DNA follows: TGTGCCAGCAGCTTAGCGGGCAGGGGGGACTATGGCTACACCTTC.